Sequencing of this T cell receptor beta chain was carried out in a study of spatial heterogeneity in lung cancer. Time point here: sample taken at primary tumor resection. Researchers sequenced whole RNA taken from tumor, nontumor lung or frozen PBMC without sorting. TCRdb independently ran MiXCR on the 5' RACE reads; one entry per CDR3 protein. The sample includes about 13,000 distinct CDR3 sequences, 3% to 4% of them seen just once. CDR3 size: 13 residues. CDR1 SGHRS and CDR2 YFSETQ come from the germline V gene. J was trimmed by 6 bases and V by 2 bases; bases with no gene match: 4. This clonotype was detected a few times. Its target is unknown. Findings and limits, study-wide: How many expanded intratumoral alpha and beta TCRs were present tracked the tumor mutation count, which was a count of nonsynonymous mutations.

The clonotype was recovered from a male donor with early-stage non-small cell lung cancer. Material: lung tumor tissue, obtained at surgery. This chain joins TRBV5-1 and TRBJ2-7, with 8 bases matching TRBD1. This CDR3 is CASSFQGASEQYF. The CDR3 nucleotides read TGCGCCAGCAGCTTCCAGGGGGCTAGCGAGCAGTACTTC.